The rows below give T cell receptor beta chains drawn from one sample of a study of T cell repertoires in cytomegalovirus infection. TCRdb independently ran MiXCR on the reads; one entry per CDR3 protein. The sample has more than 200,000 distinct CDR3 sequences, over 8% seen once. Material for sequencing was PBMCs. All receptors derive from a human donor in good health (CMV status not recorded). Some clones in this sample may be carry-over from other donors' samples. The CDR3 runs from the conserved cysteine through the conserved F or W. A D gene is named only where the DNA matches it firmly. The listing skips clone size in some rows; elsewhere it reads once, few, many or a size class.

d_gene	j_gene	abundance	v_gene	CDR3aa	CDR3nt
TRBD1	TRBJ1-5	few	TRBV28	CASSTQGAHGQPQHF	TGTGCCAGCTCTACGCAGGGGGCACACGGTCAGCCCCAGCATTTT
NA	TRBJ2-2	many	TRBV7-2	CASSSSLGGGAYTGELFF	TGTGCCAGCAGCTCCTCACTTGGAGGGGGGGCCTACACCGGGGAGCTGTTTTTT
NA	TRBJ1-2	NA	TRBV4-3	CASSRARTNYGYTF	TGCGCCAGCAGCCGAGCCCGAACTAACTATGGCTACACCTTC
TRBD2	TRBJ2-2	many	TRBV7-8	CATALAGGGELFF	TGTGCCACGGCGCTAGCGGGGGGTGGGGAGCTGTTTTTT
TRBD2	TRBJ2-1	many	TRBV19	CASSLRTSSQFF	TGTGCCAGTAGTCTGAGGACTAGCTCCCAGTTCTTC
NA	TRBJ2-7	NA	TRBV19	CASSMGDKSYEQYF	TGTGCCAGTAGTATGGGGGACAAGAGCTACGAGCAGTACTTC
NA	TRBJ2-5	many	TRBV7-2	CASSSLRGFQETQYF	TGTGCCAGCAGCTCCCTCAGGGGATTCCAAGAGACCCAGTACTTC
NA	TRBJ1-2	few	TRBV29-1	CSVAISNYGYTF	TGCAGCGTTGCTATTTCTAACTATGGCTACACCTTC
TRBD1	TRBJ1-1	many	TRBV7-2	CASSIPTIGQGTEAFF	TGTGCCAGCAGCATCCCAACCATTGGACAGGGCACTGAAGCTTTCTTT
TRBD1	TRBJ2-3	few	TRBV29-1	CSVSGDRGAADTQYF	TGCAGCGTTTCCGGGGACAGGGGGGCGGCCGATACGCAGTATTTT
NA	TRBJ2-7	many	TRBV20-1	CSARGSSNSRSYEQYF	TGCAGTGCTAGAGGGTCATCCAATAGTCGCTCCTACGAGCAGTACTTC
TRBD1	TRBJ1-1	few	TRBV12-3/TRBV12-4	CASSPPNWPGGRNTEAFF	TGTGCCAGCAGTCCCCCGAACTGGCCAGGGGGTCGGAACACTGAAGCTTTCTTT
NA	TRBJ2-3	few	TRBV20-1	CSAQGSGITSTDTQYF	TGCAGTGCCCAGGGGAGCGGGATCACTAGCACAGATACGCAGTATTTT
NA	TRBJ1-1	many	TRBV7-3	CASSLNRLVNTEAFF	TGTGCCAGCAGCTTAAATCGCCTGGTAAACACTGAAGCTTTCTTT
TRBD2	TRBJ2-5	many	TRBV7-4	CASSSSGVAGRVKQETQYF	TGTGCCAGCAGCTCCAGTGGCGTAGCGGGACGGGTAAAGCAAGAGACCCAGTACTTC
NA	TRBJ1-2	many	TRBV29-1	CSVEGPPTATSGYTF	TGCAGCGTTGAAGGCCCCCCGACAGCCACGAGTGGCTACACCTTC
NA	TRBJ1-2	NA	TRBV20-1	CSASVSGDSGYGYTF	TGCAGTGCTAGTGTTTCAGGGGATTCGGGCTATGGCTACACCTTC
TRBD2	TRBJ2-3	many	TRBV7-3	CASSSFGGGPDTQYF	TGTGCCAGCAGCTCTTTCGGGGGGGGGCCAGATACGCAGTATTTT
NA	TRBJ2-7	many	TRBV7-6	CASSLAPAGSYEQYF	TGTGCCAGCAGCTTAGCCCCAGCCGGCTCCTACGAGCAGTACTTC
TRBD2	TRBJ2-1	many	TRBV12-3/TRBV12-4	CASRAGLAADNEQFF	TGTGCCAGCAGGGCGGGACTAGCGGCAGACAATGAGCAGTTCTTC
NA	TRBJ2-1	many	TRBV20-1	CSARDFGGPPYNEQFF	TGCAGTGCTAGAGATTTCGGAGGGCCCCCCTACAATGAGCAGTTCTTC
TRBD2	TRBJ2-7	NA	TRBV5-6	CASSGAGGSYEQYF	TGTGCCAGCAGCGGCGCGGGGGGTTCCTACGAGCAGTACTTC
TRBD2	TRBJ2-3	NA	TRBV19	CASSRTSGRLDTQYF	TGTGCCAGTAGTAGGACTAGCGGGCGCCTAGATACGCAGTATTTT
TRBD1	TRBJ1-5	few	TRBV29-1	CSVTGTGANQPQHF	TGCAGCGTCACCGGGACAGGGGCGAATCAGCCCCAGCATTTT
NA	TRBJ2-1	few	TRBV7-9	CASSQSPQRGNEQFF	TGTGCTAGCAGCCAATCACCTCAAAGGGGCAATGAGCAGTTCTTC
NA	TRBJ1-1	NA	TRBV29-1	CSVGDGITWDTEAFF	TGCAGCGTAGGGGACGGGATTACTTGGGACACTGAAGCTTTCTTT
NA	TRBJ1-3	NA	TRBV28	CASKEGTIGNTIYF	TGTGCCAGCAAGGAGGGAACTATTGGAAACACCATATATTTT
TRBD1	TRBJ2-6	few	TRBV5-1	CASSPWTGTLSGANVLTF	TGCGCCAGCAGCCCCTGGACAGGCACACTCTCTGGGGCCAACGTCCTGACTTTC
NA	TRBJ2-5	many	TRBV7-6	CASSIQETQYF	TGTGCCAGCAGCATCCAAGAGACCCAGTACTTC
TRBD2	TRBJ2-5	NA	TRBV20-1	CSARDPSGRLETQYF	TGCAGTGCTAGAGATCCTAGCGGGAGGTTGGAGACCCAGTACTTC
TRBD2	TRBJ2-1	NA	TRBV6-2/TRBV6-3	CASQGLAGYNEQFF	TGTGCCAGCCAGGGTCTAGCGGGTTACAATGAGCAGTTCTTC
NA	TRBJ2-2	NA	TRBV12-3/TRBV12-4	CASSTGNTGELFF	TGTGCCAGCAGTACGGGGAACACCGGGGAGCTGTTTTTT
NA	TRBJ1-2	many	TRBV28	CASSSFPGANYGYTF	TGTGCCAGCAGTTCTTTTCCCGGGGCTAACTATGGCTACACCTTC
NA	TRBJ1-5	few	TRBV5-5	CASNAGALNQPQHF	TGTGCCAGCAACGCAGGGGCTCTCAATCAGCCCCAGCATTTT
NA	TRBJ2-2	many	TRBV7-2	CASSSAPPGGVGELFF	TGTGCCAGCAGCTCCGCCCCGCCTGGAGGGGTCGGGGAGCTGTTTTTT
TRBD2	TRBJ2-2	few	TRBV11-3	CASSHQTGLANTGELFF	TGTGCCAGCAGCCACCAAACGGGACTAGCGAACACCGGGGAGCTGTTTTTT
NA	TRBJ2-5	NA	TRBV28	CASSLFREQETQYF	TGTGCCAGCAGTTTATTCCGGGAACAAGAGACCCAGTACTTC
NA	TRBJ1-3	many	TRBV12-3/TRBV12-4	CASSFLVQGSGNTIYF	TGTGCCAGCAGTTTCTTAGTTCAGGGGTCCGGAAACACCATATATTTT
TRBD1	TRBJ1-3	many	TRBV7-2	CASSLAIQGAGNTIYF	TGTGCCAGCAGCTTAGCCATACAGGGGGCCGGAAACACCATATATTTT
NA	TRBJ2-2	NA	TRBV5-1	CASRASGPNTGELFF	TGCGCCAGCAGGGCCTCGGGTCCGAACACCGGGGAGCTGTTTTTT
TRBD1	TRBJ1-5	NA	TRBV7-9	CASSWDRGSQHF	TGTGCCAGCAGCTGGGACAGGGGGTCACAGCATTTT
NA	TRBJ1-2	many	TRBV7-2	CASSLVGGDYGYTF	TGTGCCAGCAGCTTAGTAGGGGGGGACTATGGCTACACCTTC